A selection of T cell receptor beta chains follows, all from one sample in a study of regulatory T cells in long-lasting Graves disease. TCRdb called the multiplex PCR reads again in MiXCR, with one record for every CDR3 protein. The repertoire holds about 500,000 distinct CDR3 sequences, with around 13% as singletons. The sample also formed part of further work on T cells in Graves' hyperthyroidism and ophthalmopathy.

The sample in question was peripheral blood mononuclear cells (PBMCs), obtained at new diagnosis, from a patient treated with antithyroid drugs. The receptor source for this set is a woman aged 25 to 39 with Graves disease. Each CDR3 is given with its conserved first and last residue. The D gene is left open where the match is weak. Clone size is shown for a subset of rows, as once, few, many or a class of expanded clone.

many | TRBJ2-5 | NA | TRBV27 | CASSFAVAWGQETQYF | TGTGCCAGCAGTTTTGCAGTGGCTTGGGGCCAAGAGACCCAGTACTTC
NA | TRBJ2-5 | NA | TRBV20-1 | CGARDARETQYF | TGCGGTGCTAGAGATGCCCGGGAGACCCAGTACTTC
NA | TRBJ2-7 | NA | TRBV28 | CTSSKTWGSSYEQYF | TGTACCAGCAGTAAAACCTGGGGCTCCTCCTACGAGCAGTACTTC
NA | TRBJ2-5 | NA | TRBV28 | CASSLRRPEAQYF | TGTGCCAGCAGTTTAAGGCGCCCGGAGGCCCAGTACTTC
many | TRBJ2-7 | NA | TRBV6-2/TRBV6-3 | CASSYGIPSYEQYF | TGTGCCAGCAGTTATGGCATCCCCTCCTACGAGCAGTACTTC
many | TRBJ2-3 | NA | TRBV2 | CASSVETGDTQYF | TGTGCCAGCAGTGTCGAAACAGGCGATACGCAGTATTTT
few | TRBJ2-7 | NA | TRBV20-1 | CSARESGGGSYEQYF | TGCAGTGCTAGAGAAAGCGGAGGGGGTTCCTACGAGCAGTACTTC
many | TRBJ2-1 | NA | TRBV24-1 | CATSDPTVQNEQFF | TGTGCCACCAGTGACCCGACAGTTCAAAATGAGCAGTTCTTC
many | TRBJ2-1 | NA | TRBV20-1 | CSARADEGRNEQFF | TGCAGTGCTAGGGCCGACGAGGGGAGGAATGAGCAGTTCTTC
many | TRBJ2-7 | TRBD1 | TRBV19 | CASSSGTGVLNEQYF | TGTGCCAGTAGTAGTGGGACAGGGGTATTGAACGAGCAGTACTTC
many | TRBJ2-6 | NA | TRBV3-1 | CASSPFLSPGANVLTF | TGTGCCAGCAGCCCATTTCTGTCCCCTGGGGCCAACGTCCTGACTTTC
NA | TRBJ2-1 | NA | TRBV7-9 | CASIKIAGPTVFDEQFF | TGTGCCAGCATCAAAATAGCCGGCCCAACGGTCTTCGATGAGCAGTTCTTC
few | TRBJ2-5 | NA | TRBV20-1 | CSARDLARETQYF | TGCAGTGCTAGAGATCTAGCCCGAGAGACCCAGTACTTC
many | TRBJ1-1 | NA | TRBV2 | CASSESGPEAFF | TGTGCCAGCAGTGAGTCAGGGCCTGAAGCTTTCTTT
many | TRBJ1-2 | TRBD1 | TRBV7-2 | CASSSTGDGYTF | TGTGCCAGCAGCTCAACAGGGGACGGCTACACCTTC
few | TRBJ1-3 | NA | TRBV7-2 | CASSSSVGNTIYF | TGTGCCAGCAGCTCCTCTGTTGGAAACACCATATATTTT
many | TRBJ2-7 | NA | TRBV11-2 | CASSPETDLYEQYF | TGTGCCAGCAGCCCGGAGACAGACCTCTACGAGCAGTACTTC
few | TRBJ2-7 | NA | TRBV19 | CASSTAPSGLYEQYF | TGTGCCAGTAGTACCGCACCCTCGGGACTTTACGAGCAGTACTTC
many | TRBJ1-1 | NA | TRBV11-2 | CASTILVGTEAFF | TGTGCCAGCACCATTCTGGTAGGGACTGAAGCTTTCTTT
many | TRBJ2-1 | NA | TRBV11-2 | CASSPAGYEQFF | TGTGCCAGCAGCCCCGCCGGATATGAGCAGTTCTTC
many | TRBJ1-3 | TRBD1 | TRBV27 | CASRTGNGNTIYF | TGTGCCAGCAGGACAGGGAACGGAAACACCATATATTTT
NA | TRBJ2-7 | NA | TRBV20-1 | CSALPPPNNEQYF | TGCAGTGCTCTTCCACCACCTAACAACGAGCAGTACTTC
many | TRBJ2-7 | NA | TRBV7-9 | CAIEAGTFYEQYF | TGTGCCATCGAAGCCGGGACATTCTACGAGCAGTACTTC
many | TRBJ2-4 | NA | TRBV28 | CASSWVFAKNIQYF | TGTGCCAGCAGTTGGGTCTTTGCCAAAAACATTCAGTACTTC
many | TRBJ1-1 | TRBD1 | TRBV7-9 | CASRNNDRGFEAFF | TGTGCCAGCAGAAATAACGACAGGGGTTTTGAAGCTTTCTTT
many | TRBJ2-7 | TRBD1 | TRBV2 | CASSGDRANYEQYF | TGTGCCAGCAGTGGGGACAGGGCCAACTACGAGCAGTACTTC
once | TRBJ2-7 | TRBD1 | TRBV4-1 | CASSPQKGALPYEQYF | TGCGCCAGCAGCCCCCAGAAGGGGGCACTACCCTACGAGCAGTACTTC
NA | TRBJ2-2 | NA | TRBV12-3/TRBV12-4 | CASSLRGLSTGELFF | TGTGCCAGCAGTTTGAGGGGACTTTCCACCGGGGAGCTGTTTTTT
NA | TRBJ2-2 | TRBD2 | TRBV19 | CAKLGLAVTGELFF | TGTGCCAAACTCGGACTAGCGGTAACCGGGGAGCTGTTTTTT
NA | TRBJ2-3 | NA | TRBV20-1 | CSATNRSIRTDTQYF | TGCAGTGCTACTAACAGGTCAATACGCACAGATACGCAGTATTTT
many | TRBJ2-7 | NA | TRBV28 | CASRGLGGAYEQYF | TGTGCCAGCCGGGGGCTGGGGGGCGCCTACGAGCAGTACTTC
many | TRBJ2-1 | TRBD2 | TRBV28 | CASSSPSSGAYNEQFF | TGTGCCAGCAGTTCCCCTTCTAGCGGGGCCTACAATGAGCAGTTCTTC
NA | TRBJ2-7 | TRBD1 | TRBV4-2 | CASSQLTTGRFEQYF | TGTGCCAGCAGCCAACTCACGACAGGGCGGTTCGAGCAGTACTTC
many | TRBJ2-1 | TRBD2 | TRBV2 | CASRTGASGNSYNEQFF | TGTGCCAGCAGGACGGGAGCTAGCGGGAATTCCTACAATGAGCAGTTCTTC
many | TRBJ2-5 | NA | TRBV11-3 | CASSSNRGTQETQYF | TGTGCCAGCAGCTCAAACCGTGGGACCCAAGAGACCCAGTACTTC
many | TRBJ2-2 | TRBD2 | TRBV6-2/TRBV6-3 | CASSQAMLAGVSGTGELFF | TGTGCCAGCAGTCAAGCTATGTTAGCGGGAGTGTCGGGCACCGGGGAGCTGTTTTTT
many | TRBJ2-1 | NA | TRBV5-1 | CASSLILGYNEQFF | TGCGCCAGCAGCTTGATACTAGGATACAATGAGCAGTTCTTC
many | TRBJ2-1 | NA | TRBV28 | CASSPPQDYNEQFF | TGTGCCAGCAGTCCCCCCCAGGACTACAATGAGCAGTTCTTC
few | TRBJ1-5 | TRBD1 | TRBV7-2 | CASSLETGVQPQHF | TGTGCCAGCAGCTTAGAGACAGGGGTTCAGCCCCAGCATTTT
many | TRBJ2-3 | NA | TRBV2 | CASSVIRTETDTQYF | TGTGCCAGCAGTGTGATCAGGACTGAAACAGATACGCAGTATTTT
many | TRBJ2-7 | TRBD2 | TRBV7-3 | CASSRAGGLDEQYF | TGTGCCAGCAGTCGAGCGGGAGGGCTCGACGAGCAGTACTTC
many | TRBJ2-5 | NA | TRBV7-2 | CASSKRRGQETQYF | TGTGCCAGCAGCAAAAGGAGGGGCCAAGAGACCCAGTACTTC
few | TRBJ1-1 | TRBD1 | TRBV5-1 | CASRRQGVNTEAFF | TGCGCCAGCAGAAGACAGGGGGTGAACACTGAAGCTTTCTTT
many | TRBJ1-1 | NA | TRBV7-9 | CASSLAGREAFF | TGTGCCAGCAGCTTAGCAGGGCGCGAAGCTTTCTTT
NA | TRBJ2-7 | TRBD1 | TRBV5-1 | CASSPGQGSNEQYF | TGCGCCAGCAGCCCGGGACAGGGGTCCAATGAGCAGTACTTC
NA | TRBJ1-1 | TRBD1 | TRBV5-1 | CASSQSTGVGTEAFF | TGCGCCAGCAGCCAATCGACAGGGGTGGGCACTGAAGCTTTCTTT
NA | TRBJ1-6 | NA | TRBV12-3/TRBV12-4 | CASSLLESPLHF | TGTGCCAGCAGCCTCCTAGAATCACCCCTCCACTTT
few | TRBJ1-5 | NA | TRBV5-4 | CASSLGPHSNQPQHF | TGTGCCAGCAGCTTAGGACCTCATAGCAATCAGCCCCAGCATTTT
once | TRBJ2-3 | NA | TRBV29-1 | CSVPTGASDTQYF | TGCAGCGTCCCGACTGGGGCATCCGATACGCAGTATTTT
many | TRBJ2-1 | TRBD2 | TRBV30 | CAWSSSGGSSYNEQFF | TGTGCCTGGAGTTCTAGCGGGGGGAGCTCCTACAATGAGCAGTTCTTC
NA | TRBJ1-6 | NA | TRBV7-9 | CASSPGVGGSPLHF | TGTGCCAGCAGCCCCGGGGTTGGGGGTTCACCCCTCCACTTT
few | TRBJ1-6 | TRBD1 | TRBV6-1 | CASSEEETGGIHPLHF | TGTGCCAGCAGTGAAGAGGAGACAGGGGGAATTCACCCCCTCCACTTT
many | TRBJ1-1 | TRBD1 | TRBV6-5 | CASRYGQGDEAFF | TGTGCCAGCAGGTACGGACAGGGCGATGAAGCTTTCTTT